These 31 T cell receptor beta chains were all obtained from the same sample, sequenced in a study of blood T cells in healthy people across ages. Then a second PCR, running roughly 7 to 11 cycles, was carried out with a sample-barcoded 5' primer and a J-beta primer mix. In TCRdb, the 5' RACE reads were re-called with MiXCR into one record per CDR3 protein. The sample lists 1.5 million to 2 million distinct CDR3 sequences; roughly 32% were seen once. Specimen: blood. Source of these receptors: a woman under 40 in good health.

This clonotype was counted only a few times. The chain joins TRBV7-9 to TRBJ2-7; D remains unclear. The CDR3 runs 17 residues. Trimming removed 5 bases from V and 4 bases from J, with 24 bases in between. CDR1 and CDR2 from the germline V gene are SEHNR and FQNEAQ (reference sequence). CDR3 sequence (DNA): TGTGCCAGCAGCCTACCGACCTTTGGGCCGTTGGAGTACGAGCAGTACTTC. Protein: CASSLPTFGPLEYEQYF.

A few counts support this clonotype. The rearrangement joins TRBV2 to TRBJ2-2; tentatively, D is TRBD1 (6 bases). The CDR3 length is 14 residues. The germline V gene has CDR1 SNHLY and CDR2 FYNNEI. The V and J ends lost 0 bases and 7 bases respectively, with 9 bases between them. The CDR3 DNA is TGTGCCAGCAGTGAAGCCCAGGGGCGCGGGGAGCTGTTTTTT. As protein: CASSEAQGRGELFF.

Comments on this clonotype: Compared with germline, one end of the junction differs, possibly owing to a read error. The CDR3 DNA reads TGTGCCGGCAGCTTAAATGGGGCCAACGTCCTGACTTTC. Translation: CAGSLNGANVLTF. The chain combines TRBV11-3 with TRBJ2-6; D is uncertain. Germline lookup yields CDR1 SGHNT and CDR2 YENEEA. The CDR3 has 13 residues.

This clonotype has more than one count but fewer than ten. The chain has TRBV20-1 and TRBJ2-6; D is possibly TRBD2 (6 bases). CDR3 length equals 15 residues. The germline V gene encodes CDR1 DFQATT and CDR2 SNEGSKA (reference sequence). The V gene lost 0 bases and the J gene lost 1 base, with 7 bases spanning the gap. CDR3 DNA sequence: TGCAGTGCTAGAGATCGGGGGTCTGGGGCCAACGTCCTGACTTTC. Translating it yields CSARDRGSGANVLTF.

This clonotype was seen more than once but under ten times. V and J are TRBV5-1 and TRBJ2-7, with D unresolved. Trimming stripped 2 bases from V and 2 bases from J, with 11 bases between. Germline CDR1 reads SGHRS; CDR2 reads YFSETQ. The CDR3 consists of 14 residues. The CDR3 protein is CASSFSANAYEQYF. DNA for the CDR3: TGCGCCAGCAGCTTCAGCGCTAATGCCTACGAGCAGTACTTC.

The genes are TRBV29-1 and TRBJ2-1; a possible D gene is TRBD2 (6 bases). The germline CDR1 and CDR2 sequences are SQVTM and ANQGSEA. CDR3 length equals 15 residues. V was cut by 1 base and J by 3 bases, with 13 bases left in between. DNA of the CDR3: TGCAGCGTTGAAGGGGCTAGCGCGTACTACAATGAGCAGTTCTTC. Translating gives CSVEGASAYYNEQFF.

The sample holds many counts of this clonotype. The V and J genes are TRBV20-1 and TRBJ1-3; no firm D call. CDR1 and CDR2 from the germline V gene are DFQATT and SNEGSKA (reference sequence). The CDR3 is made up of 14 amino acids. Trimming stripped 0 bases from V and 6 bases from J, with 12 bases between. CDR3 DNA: TGCAGTGCTAGAGATCCCTATGACGAAAACACCATATATTTT. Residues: CSARDPYDENTIYF.

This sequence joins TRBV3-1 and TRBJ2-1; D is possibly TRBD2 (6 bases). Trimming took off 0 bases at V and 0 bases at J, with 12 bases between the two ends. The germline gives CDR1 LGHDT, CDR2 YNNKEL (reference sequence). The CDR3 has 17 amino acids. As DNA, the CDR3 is TGTGCCAGCAGCCAAGATGGAGGGCTAGCCTCCTACAATGAGCAGTTCTTC. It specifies CASSQDGGLASYNEQFF.

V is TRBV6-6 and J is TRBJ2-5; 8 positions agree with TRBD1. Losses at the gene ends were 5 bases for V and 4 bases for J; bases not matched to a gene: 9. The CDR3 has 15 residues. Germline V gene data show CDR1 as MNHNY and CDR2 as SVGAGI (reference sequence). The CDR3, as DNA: TGTGCCAGCAGTACCTCAGGGGGCGGGGTAGAGACCCAGTACTTC. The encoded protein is CASSTSGGGVETQYF.

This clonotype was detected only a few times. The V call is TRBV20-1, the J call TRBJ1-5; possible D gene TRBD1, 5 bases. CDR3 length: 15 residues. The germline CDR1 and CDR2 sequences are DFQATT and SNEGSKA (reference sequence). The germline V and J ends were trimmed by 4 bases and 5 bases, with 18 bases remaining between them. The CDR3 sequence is CSATPSGLLDQPQHF. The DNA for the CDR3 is TGCAGTGCTACCCCCTCGGGACTCTTGGATCAGCCCCAGCATTTT.

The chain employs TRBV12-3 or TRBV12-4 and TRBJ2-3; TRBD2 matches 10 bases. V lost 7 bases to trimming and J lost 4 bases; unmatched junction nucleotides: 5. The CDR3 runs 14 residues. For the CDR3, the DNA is TGTGCCAGCACCCTAGCGGGAGCCGCAGATACGCAGTATTTT. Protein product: CASTLAGAADTQYF.

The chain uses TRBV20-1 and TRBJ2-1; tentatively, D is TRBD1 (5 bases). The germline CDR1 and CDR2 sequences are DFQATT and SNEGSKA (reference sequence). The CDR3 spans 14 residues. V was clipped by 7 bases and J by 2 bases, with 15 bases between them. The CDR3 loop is CSVAGREPYNEQFF. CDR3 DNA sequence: TGCAGTGTGGCAGGGCGAGAACCCTACAATGAGCAGTTCTTC.

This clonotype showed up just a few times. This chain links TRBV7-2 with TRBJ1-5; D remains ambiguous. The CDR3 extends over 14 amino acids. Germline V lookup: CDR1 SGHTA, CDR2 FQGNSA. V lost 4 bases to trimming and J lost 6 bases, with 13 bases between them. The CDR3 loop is CASSSGGWSQPQHF. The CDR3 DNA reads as TGTGCCAGCAGCTCCGGAGGGTGGTCTCAGCCCCAGCATTTT.

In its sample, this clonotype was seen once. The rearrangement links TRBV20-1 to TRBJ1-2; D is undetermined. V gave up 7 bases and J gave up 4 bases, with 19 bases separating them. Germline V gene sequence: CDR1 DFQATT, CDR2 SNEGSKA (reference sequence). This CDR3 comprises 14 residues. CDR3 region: CSVPTKAQFYGYTF. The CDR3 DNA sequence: TGCAGTGTCCCGACCAAGGCCCAATTCTATGGCTACACCTTC.

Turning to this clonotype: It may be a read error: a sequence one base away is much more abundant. As DNA, the CDR3 is TGCAGCGTCGGACTAGCGGGGCGCACAGATGCGCAGTATTTT. Translated: CSVGLAGRTDAQYF. The rearrangement uses TRBV29-1 and TRBJ2-3; 12 nucleotides match TRBD2. CDR1 SQVTM and CDR2 ANQGSEA come from the germline V gene. The CDR3 is 14 amino acids.

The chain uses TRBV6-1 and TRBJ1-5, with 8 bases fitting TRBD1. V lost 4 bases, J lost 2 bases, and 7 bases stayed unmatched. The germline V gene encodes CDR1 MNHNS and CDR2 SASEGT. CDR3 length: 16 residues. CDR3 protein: CASSVTGGKGNQPQHF. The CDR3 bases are TGTGCCAGCAGTGTTACAGGGGGTAAGGGCAATCAGCCCCAGCATTTT.

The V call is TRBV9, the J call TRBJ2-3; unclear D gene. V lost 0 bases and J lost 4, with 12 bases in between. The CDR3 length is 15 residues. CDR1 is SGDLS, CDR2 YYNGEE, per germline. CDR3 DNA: TGTGCCAGCAGCGTAGGGATTAGCAGTGCAGATACGCAGTATTTT. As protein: CASSVGISSADTQYF.

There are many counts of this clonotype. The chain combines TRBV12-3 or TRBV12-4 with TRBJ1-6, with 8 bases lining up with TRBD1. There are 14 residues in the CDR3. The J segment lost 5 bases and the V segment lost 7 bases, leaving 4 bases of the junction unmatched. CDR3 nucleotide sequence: TGTGCCAGCATCGGACAGGGAAATAATTCACCCCTCCACTTT. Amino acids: CASIGQGNNSPLHF.

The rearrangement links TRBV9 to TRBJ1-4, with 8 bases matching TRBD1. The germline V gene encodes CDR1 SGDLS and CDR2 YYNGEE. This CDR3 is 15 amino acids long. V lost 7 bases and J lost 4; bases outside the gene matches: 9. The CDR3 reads CASGPGTGGNEKLFF. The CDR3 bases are TGTGCCAGCGGCCCCGGGACAGGCGGTAATGAAAAACTGTTTTTT.

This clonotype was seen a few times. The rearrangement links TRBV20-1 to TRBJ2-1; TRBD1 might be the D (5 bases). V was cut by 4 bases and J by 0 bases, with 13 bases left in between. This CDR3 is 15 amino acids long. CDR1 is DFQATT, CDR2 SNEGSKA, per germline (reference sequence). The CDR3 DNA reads TGCAGTGCTAAACCTAGGGGTGACTCCTACAATGAGCAGTTCTTC. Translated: CSAKPRGDSYNEQFF.

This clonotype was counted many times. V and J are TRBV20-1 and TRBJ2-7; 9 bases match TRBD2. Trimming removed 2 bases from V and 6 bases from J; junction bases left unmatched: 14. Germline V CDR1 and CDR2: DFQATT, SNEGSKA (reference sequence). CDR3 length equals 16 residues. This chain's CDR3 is CSARLPRLAVVGEQYF. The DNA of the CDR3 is TGCAGTGCTAGACTCCCGCGACTAGCGGTGGTAGGCGAGCAGTACTTC.

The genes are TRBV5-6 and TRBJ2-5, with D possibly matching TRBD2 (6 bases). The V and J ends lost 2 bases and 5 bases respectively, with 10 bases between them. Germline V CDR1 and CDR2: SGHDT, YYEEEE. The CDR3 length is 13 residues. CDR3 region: CASSFLLAETQYF. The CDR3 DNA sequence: TGTGCCAGCAGCTTTTTACTAGCCGAGACCCAGTACTTC.

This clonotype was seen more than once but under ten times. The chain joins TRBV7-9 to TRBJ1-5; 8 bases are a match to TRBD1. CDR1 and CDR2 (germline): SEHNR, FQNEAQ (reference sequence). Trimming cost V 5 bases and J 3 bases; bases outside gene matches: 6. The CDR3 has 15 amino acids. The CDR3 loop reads CASSPWTGNNQPQHF. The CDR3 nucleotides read TGTGCCAGCAGCCCCTGGACAGGGAACAATCAGCCCCAGCATTTT.

CDR3 bases: TGTGCCAGCAGTTCGAAGGACATCAGCCGGCCCCAGCATTTT. Translated, it gives CASSSKDISRPQHF. The genes are TRBV27 and TRBJ1-5, with D perhaps TRBD1 (5 bases). Germline loops: CDR1 MNHEY, CDR2 SMNVEV (reference sequence). This CDR3 comprises 14 residues. V was trimmed by 4 bases and J by 9 bases, leaving 16 bases between them.

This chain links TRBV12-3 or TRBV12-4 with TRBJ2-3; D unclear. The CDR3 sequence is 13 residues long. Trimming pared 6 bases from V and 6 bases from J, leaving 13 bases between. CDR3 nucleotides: TGTGCCAGCAGACCTTCCCTCGGCGATACGCAGTATTTT. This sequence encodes CASRPSLGDTQYF.

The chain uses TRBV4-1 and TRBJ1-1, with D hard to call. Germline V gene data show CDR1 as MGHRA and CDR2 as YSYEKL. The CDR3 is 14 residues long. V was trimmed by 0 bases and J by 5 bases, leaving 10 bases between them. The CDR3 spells CASSQEGMGTEAFF. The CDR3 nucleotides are TGCGCCAGCAGCCAAGAAGGAATGGGGACTGAAGCTTTCTTT.

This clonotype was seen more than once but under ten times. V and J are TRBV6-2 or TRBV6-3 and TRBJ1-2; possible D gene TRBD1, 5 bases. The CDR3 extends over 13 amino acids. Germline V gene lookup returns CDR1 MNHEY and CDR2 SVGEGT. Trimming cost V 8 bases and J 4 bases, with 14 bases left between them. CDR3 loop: CASATGPGYGYTF. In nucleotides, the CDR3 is TGTGCCAGCGCTACAGGTCCGGGCTATGGCTACACCTTC.

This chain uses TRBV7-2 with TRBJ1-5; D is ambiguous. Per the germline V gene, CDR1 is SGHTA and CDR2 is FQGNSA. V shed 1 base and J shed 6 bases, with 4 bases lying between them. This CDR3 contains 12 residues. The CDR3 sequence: CASSLVSQPQHF. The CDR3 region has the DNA TGTGCCAGCAGCTTAGTCTCTCAGCCCCAGCATTTT.

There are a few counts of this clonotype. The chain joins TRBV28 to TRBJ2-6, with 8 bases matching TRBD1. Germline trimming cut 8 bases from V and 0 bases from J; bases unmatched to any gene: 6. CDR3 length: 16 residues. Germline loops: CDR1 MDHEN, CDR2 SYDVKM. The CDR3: CASGTGFRSGANVLTF. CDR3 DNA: TGTGCCAGCGGGACAGGCTTCCGCTCTGGGGCCAACGTCCTGACTTTC.

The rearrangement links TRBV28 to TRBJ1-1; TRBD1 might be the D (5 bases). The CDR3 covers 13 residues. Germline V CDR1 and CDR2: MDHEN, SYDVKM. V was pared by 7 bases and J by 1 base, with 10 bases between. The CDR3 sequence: CASIRGGNTEAFF. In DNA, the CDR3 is TGTGCCAGCATCCGGGGGGGGAACACTGAAGCTTTCTTT.

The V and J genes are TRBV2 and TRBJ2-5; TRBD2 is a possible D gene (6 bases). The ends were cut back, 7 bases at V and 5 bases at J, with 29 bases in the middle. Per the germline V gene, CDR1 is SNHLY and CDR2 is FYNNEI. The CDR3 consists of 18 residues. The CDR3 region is CASNGGFDGGTVLETQYF. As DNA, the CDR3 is TGTGCCAGCAACGGGGGTTTTGACGGGGGAACAGTTTTGGAGACCCAGTACTTC.